This entry concerns a single T cell receptor beta chain. The sample originates from a study of blood T cell repertoires in COVID-19. Study-level information: The United States, Italy and Spain supplied acute and convalescent COVID-19 samples. The cDNA or gDNA used as material had been derived from T cells, B-cell-depleted T cells, or PBMCs.

The ends were cut back, 8 bases at V and 3 bases at J, with 14 bases in the middle. The CDR3 covers 15 residues. Germline V gene data show CDR1 as SGHTA and CDR2 as FQGNSA. Original processing methods: Estimates of nucleated cell counts were drawn from the amplification of reference gene primers. Some clones are missing from TCRdb's copy, which holds only in-frame ones; the method was immunoSEQ multiplex PCR. V, J and clone size reflect that table, while D and trimming were determined from the DNA. The table lists approximately 77,000 clones, 75% to 90% of them singletons, with about 2.1% in the top ten.

The receptor comes from a man aged 30 to 45 with acute or convalescent COVID-19. What was sequenced was peripheral blood. V is TRBV7-2 and J is TRBJ1-6; D is uncertain. The CDR3 region has the DNA TGTGCCAGCGGAAACGAACGCGGCTATAATTCACCCCTCCACTTT. Its protein is CASGNERGYNSPLHF.